Listed below are T cell receptor beta chains from one sample, sequenced in a study of T cells in Graves' hyperthyroidism and ophthalmopathy. MiXCR, run by TCRdb on the multiplex PCR reads, gives a single entry per CDR3 protein. The sample lists about 720,000 distinct CDR3 sequences, approximately 16% occurring once. The sample was blood. The receptor source for this set is a man between 18 and 29 years old with Graves' hyperthyroidism. CDR3s include the opening cysteine and the closing phenylalanine or tryptophan. Each record gives: CDR3 length, D gene, J gene, V gene, clone size, CDR3 protein, CDR3 DNA. A D gene is named only where the DNA matches it firmly. Some rows mark clone size as missing; the rest say once, few, many or name a class of expanded clone.

15	.	TRBJ2-5	TRBV27	many	CASSSAWGSRETQYF	TGTGCCAGCAGTTCCGCGTGGGGATCAAGGGAGACCCAGTACTTC
15	TRBD1	TRBJ2-5	TRBV5-1	few	CASGQTTGWGETQYF	TGCGCCAGCGGCCAGACGACAGGGTGGGGAGAGACCCAGTACTTC
13	.	TRBJ2-7	TRBV5-8	.	CASSATRGGEQYF	TGTGCCAGCAGCGCGACGCGGGGTGGCGAGCAGTACTTC
18	TRBD1	TRBJ1-1	TRBV28	many	CASSFDEIGTGYNTEAFF	TGTGCCAGCAGTTTCGACGAAATAGGGACAGGATATAACACTGAAGCTTTCTTT
14	.	TRBJ1-4	TRBV6-1	many	CASKGLGGAEKLFF	TGTGCCAGCAAGGGCCTCGGGGGCGCTGAAAAACTGTTTTTT
14	.	TRBJ2-3	TRBV20-1	many	CSARIAQLTDTQYF	TGCAGTGCCCGGATAGCGCAGCTCACAGATACGCAGTATTTT
14	.	TRBJ1-3	TRBV2	.	CASTERSSGNTIYF	TGTGCCAGCACCGAGAGATCCTCTGGAAACACCATATATTTT
14	TRBD2	TRBJ2-1	TRBV6-1	few	CATLAGPSYNEQFF	TGTGCCACCTTAGCGGGACCCTCCTACAATGAGCAGTTCTTC
15	TRBD2	TRBJ2-5	TRBV5-4	few	CASSSPGEGRETQYF	TGTGCCAGCAGCTCTCCTGGGGAGGGTCGAGAGACCCAGTACTTC
14	.	TRBJ1-1	TRBV2	few	CASSEGGVRTEAFF	TGTGCCAGCAGTGAAGGGGGGGTCCGCACTGAAGCTTTCTTT
18	TRBD2	TRBJ2-1	TRBV19	.	CASSRQGGLAGIYNEQFF	TGTGCCAGTAGCAGACAGGGCGGGCTAGCGGGGATTTACAATGAGCAGTTCTTC
15	.	TRBJ1-2	TRBV4-1	many	CASSQDLAFNYGYTF	TGCGCCAGCAGCCAAGATTTAGCCTTTAACTATGGCTACACCTTC
14	.	TRBJ2-3	TRBV20-1	few	CSAFDGTSTDTQYF	TGCAGTGCTTTTGACGGAACTAGCACAGATACGCAGTATTTT
14	.	TRBJ2-1	TRBV7-2	many	CASSPLGRFHEQFF	TGTGCCAGCAGCCCCCTCGGAAGATTCCATGAGCAGTTCTTC
15	.	TRBJ2-1	TRBV11-3	many	CASTLRQSSYNEQFF	TGTGCCAGCACCCTACGACAGAGCTCCTACAATGAGCAGTTCTTC
17	TRBD2	TRBJ2-1	TRBV15	.	CATSSRTSGRDYNEQFF	TGTGCCACCAGCTCTAGGACTAGCGGGAGAGATTACAATGAGCAGTTCTTC
15	.	TRBJ2-7	TRBV20-1	.	CSAREGGASSYEQYF	TGCAGTGCTAGAGAGGGCGGGGCGAGCTCCTACGAGCAGTACTTC
17	TRBD1	TRBJ1-2	TRBV28	few	CASSSTKLRQGSAGYTF	TGTGCCAGCAGTTCTACAAAATTGAGACAGGGGTCTGCTGGCTACACCTTC
16	TRBD1	TRBJ2-1	TRBV12-3/TRBV12-4	many	CASSHAGQDSYNEQFF	TGTGCCAGCAGTCACGCGGGACAGGACTCCTACAATGAGCAGTTCTTC
14	.	TRBJ2-1	TRBV5-5	.	CASSLRSGYNEQFF	TGTGCCAGCAGCTTGCGGTCCGGGTACAATGAGCAGTTCTTC
12	.	TRBJ1-2	TRBV12-3/TRBV12-4	.	CASSPRLYGYTF	TGTGCCAGCAGTCCCCGGTTGTATGGCTACACCTTC
17	TRBD2	TRBJ2-5	TRBV7-2	many	CASSPVGGGRALETQYF	TGTGCCAGCAGCCCTGTGGGAGGCGGGAGGGCCCTGGAGACCCAGTACTTC
17	TRBD2	TRBJ2-3	TRBV20-1	.	CSAIYNHLAGGTDTQYF	TGCAGTGCCATTTACAACCATCTAGCGGGAGGCACAGATACGCAGTATTTT
17	.	TRBJ1-1	TRBV27	many	CASSSRPFRTMNTEAFF	TGTGCCAGCAGTTCTCGTCCCTTCAGGACAATGAACACTGAAGCTTTCTTT
18	.	TRBJ2-1	TRBV4-1	few	CASSQPGRTSNSLREQFF	TGCGCCAGCAGCCAACCCGGCCGGACCTCCAATAGTTTGCGTGAGCAGTTCTTC
16	.	TRBJ2-5	TRBV11-2	many	CASSEGRQFIQETQYF	TGTGCCAGCAGCGAGGGGCGGCAGTTTATTCAAGAGACCCAGTACTTC
14	.	TRBJ2-7	TRBV7-8	.	CASSLGQTTYEQYF	TGTGCCAGCAGCTTAGGTCAGACCACCTACGAGCAGTACTTC
16	TRBD1	TRBJ2-7	TRBV28	many	CASTPVTGTGLYEQYF	TGTGCCAGCACCCCCGTCACCGGGACAGGGCTCTACGAGCAGTACTTC
16	TRBD2	TRBJ2-3	TRBV14	.	CASSQELGLAGDTQYF	TGTGCCAGCAGCCAAGAGCTGGGACTAGCGGGAGATACGCAGTATTTT
15	TRBD1	TRBJ1-2	TRBV28	many	CASSLVSGRGHGYTF	TGTGCCAGCAGTTTAGTGTCCGGCAGGGGGCATGGCTACACCTTC
15	.	TRBJ2-4	TRBV12-3/TRBV12-4	many	CASSFGRGAKNIQYF	TGTGCCAGCAGTTTTGGAAGGGGAGCCAAAAACATTCAGTACTTC
14	.	TRBJ1-1	TRBV20-1	many	CSAPFPGGNTEAFF	TGCAGTGCGCCATTCCCAGGAGGTAACACTGAAGCTTTCTTT
14	.	TRBJ1-1	TRBV7-3	few	CASSLRAGWGEAFF	TGTGCCAGCAGCTTAAGGGCGGGGTGGGGTGAAGCTTTCTTT
15	.	TRBJ2-3	TRBV2	many	CASSEGDGGTDTQYF	TGTGCCAGCAGTGAAGGGGACGGAGGCACAGATACGCAGTATTTT
16	.	TRBJ2-6	TRBV4-3	.	CASSQDLYSGANVLTF	TGCGCCAGCAGCCAAGACTTGTACTCTGGGGCCAACGTCCTGACTTTC
15	TRBD1	TRBJ2-7	TRBV28	.	CASSLQLRDRDEQYF	TGTGCCAGCAGCCTACAACTCCGGGACAGGGACGAGCAGTACTTC
13	.	TRBJ1-3	TRBV4-3	.	CASSTGLGNTIYF	TGCGCCAGCAGCACGGGGTTAGGAAACACCATATATTTT
16	TRBD1	TRBJ1-1	TRBV11-1	many	CASSPWDRLFNTEAFF	TGTGCCAGCAGCCCCTGGGACAGGCTTTTTAACACTGAAGCTTTCTTT
13	TRBD1	TRBJ1-2	TRBV19	.	CASKQGASYGYTF	TGTGCCAGTAAGCAGGGGGCGAGCTATGGCTACACCTTC
18	TRBD1	TRBJ2-6	TRBV28	few	CASSPPTGLYSGANVLTF	TGTGCCAGCAGCCCTCCGACAGGGTTGTACTCTGGGGCCAACGTCCTGACTTTC
15	.	TRBJ2-3	TRBV7-3	many	CASSLSRDSPDTQYF	TGTGCCAGCAGCTTAAGTCGGGATAGCCCAGATACGCAGTATTTT
12	.	TRBJ2-5	TRBV28	many	CASSPPSRAQYF	TGTGCCAGCAGTCCCCCCTCCAGGGCCCAGTACTTC
17	TRBD2	TRBJ2-2	TRBV5-1	few	CASSGSLAGVLTGELFF	TGCGCCAGCAGCGGATCCTTAGCGGGAGTTTTAACCGGGGAGCTGTTTTTT
18	TRBD1	TRBJ2-7	TRBV5-1	many	CASSLAARTGRSGYEQYF	TGCGCCAGCAGCTTGGCAGCCCGGACAGGACGTTCGGGATACGAGCAGTACTTC
16	TRBD1	TRBJ2-1	TRBV27	.	CASSPAGTGLLNGQFF	TGTGCCAGCAGTCCGGCCGGGACAGGGTTGTTGAATGGGCAGTTCTTC
13	TRBD1	TRBJ2-7	TRBV2	many	CASRDRQPYEQYF	TGTGCCAGCCGGGACAGACAACCCTACGAGCAGTACTTC
15	.	TRBJ2-1	TRBV11-2	.	CASSLAFRGGNEQFF	TGTGCCAGCAGCTTAGCCTTCAGGGGTGGCAATGAGCAGTTCTTC
11	.	TRBJ2-5	TRBV24-1	.	CATSDFDMKYF	TGTGCCACCAGTGATTTCGACATGAAGTACTTC
16	TRBD2	TRBJ2-2	TRBV9	.	CASSVRAGARTGELFF	TGTGCCAGCAGCGTACGCGCGGGAGCGCGGACCGGGGAGCTGTTTTTT
13	.	TRBJ2-7	TRBV29-1	few	CSVELQGSYEQYF	TGCAGCGTTGAATTACAGGGTTCCTACGAGCAGTACTTC
15	.	TRBJ1-6	TRBV12-3/TRBV12-4	many	CASNAGRTWFSPLHF	TGTGCCAGCAATGCCGGGAGGACCTGGTTTTCTCCCCTCCACTTT
14	.	TRBJ2-1	TRBV30	many	CAWTGRSSYNEQFF	TGTGCCTGGACAGGGCGGAGCTCCTACAATGAGCAGTTCTTC
15	TRBD2	TRBJ2-7	TRBV6-2/TRBV6-3	many	CASSSLGLADYEQYF	TGTGCCAGCAGTTCCCTCGGGCTAGCGGACTACGAGCAGTACTTC
17	.	TRBJ2-1	TRBV10-3	once	CAIKSTLRGSPGDEQFF	TGTGCCATCAAGTCGACTCTCCGGGGCTCGCCCGGGGATGAGCAGTTCTTC
11	.	TRBJ1-5	TRBV6-4	few	CAINPGQPQHF	TGTGCCATCAACCCGGGTCAGCCCCAGCATTTT
12	.	TRBJ2-1	TRBV24-1	.	CATSDYYNEQFF	TGTGCCACCAGTGATTATTACAATGAGCAGTTCTTC
14	TRBD2	TRBJ2-3	TRBV2	many	CASKTRDYTDTQYF	TGTGCCAGCAAAACTAGGGACTACACAGATACGCAGTATTTT
14	.	TRBJ1-3	TRBV12-3/TRBV12-4	many	CASSTESSGNTIYF	TGTGCCAGCAGTACAGAGAGCTCTGGAAACACCATATATTTT
15	TRBD1	TRBJ1-3	TRBV9	few	CASSVRGGVGNTIYF	TGTGCCAGCAGCGTGAGAGGGGGCGTTGGAAACACCATATATTTT